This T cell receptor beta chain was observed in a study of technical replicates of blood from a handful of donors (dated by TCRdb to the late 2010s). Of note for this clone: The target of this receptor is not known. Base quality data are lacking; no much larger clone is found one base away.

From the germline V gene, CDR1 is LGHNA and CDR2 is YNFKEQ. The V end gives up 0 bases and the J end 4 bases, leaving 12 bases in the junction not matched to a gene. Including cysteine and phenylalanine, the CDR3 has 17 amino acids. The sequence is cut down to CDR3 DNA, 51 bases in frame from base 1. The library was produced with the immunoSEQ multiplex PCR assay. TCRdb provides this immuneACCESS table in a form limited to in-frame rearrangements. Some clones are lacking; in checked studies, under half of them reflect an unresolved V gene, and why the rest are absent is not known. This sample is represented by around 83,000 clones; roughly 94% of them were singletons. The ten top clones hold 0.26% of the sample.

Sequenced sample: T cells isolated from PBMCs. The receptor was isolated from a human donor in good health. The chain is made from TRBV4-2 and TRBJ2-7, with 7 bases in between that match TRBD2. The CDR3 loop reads CASSQDRTFGLVYEQYF. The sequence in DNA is TGTGCCAGCAGCCAAGATAGGACTTTTGGACTAGTGTACGAGCAGTACTTC.